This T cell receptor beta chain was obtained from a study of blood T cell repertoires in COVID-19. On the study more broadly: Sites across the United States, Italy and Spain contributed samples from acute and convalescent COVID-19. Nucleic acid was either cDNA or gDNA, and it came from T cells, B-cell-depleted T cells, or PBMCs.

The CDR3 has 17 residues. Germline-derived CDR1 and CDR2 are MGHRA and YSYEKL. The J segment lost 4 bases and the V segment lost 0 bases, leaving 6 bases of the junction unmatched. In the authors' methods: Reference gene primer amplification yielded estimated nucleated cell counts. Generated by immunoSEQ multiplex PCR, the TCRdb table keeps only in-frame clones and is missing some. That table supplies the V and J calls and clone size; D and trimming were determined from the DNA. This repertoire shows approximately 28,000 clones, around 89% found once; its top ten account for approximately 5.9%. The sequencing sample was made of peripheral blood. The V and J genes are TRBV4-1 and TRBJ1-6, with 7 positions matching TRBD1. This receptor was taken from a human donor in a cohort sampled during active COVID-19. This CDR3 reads CASSQDPGDSYNSPLHF. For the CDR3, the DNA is TGCGCCAGCAGCCAAGATCCAGGGGACAGTTATAATTCACCCCTCCACTTT.